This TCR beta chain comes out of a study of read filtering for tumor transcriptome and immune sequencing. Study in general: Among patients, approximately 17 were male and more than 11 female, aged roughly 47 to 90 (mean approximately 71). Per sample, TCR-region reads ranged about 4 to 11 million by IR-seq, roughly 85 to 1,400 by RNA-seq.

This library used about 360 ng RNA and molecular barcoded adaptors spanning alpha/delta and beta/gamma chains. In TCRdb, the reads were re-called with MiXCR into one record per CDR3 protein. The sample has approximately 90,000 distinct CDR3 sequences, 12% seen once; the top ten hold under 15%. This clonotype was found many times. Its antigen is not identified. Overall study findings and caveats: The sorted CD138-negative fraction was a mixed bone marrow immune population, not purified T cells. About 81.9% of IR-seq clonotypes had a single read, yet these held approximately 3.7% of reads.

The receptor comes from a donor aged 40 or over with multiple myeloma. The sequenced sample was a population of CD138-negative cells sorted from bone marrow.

The CDR3 spells CASSPTSSGQGKGEQFF. DNA for the CDR3: TGTGCCAGCAGCCCTACGTCTTCGGGACAGGGGAAAGGTGAGCAGTTCTTC. The rearrangement links TRBV5-6 to TRBJ2-1; 10 nucleotides line up with TRBD1. V trimming: 4 bases; J trimming: 9 bases; junction bases outside the gene matches: 16. In germline, CDR1 is SGHDT, CDR2 YYEEEE. This CDR3 contains 17 residues.